This T cell receptor beta chain was documented in a study of CD8+CD57+ T cells in acquired aplastic anemia. Findings and caveats of the study: Overlapping CD8+ CDR3 repertoires of patients and controls contained roughly 27 shared sequences.

A note on this clonotype: Its antigen remains unknown.

CD8+CD57+ cell expansion, shown by flow cytometry, had occurred in the patients selected for sequencing. At blood sampling, none of the patients had yet received therapy. Profiles of TCR beta VDJ and CDR3 were generated from a genomic DNA template. Each CDR3 protein gets one entry after TCRdb re-called the reads with MiXCR. The profile covers 260,000 or so distinct CDR3 sequences, with about 44% appearing a single time and less than 9% taken by the ten largest. This clonotype was obtained from a human donor with aplastic anemia. Input material: sorted CD4+, CD8+, or CD8+CD57+ T cells (not recorded which) from PBMCs.

DNA for the CDR3: TGTGCCAGCAGCTTAGTAGGGTACGAGCAGTACTTC. Translating gives CASSLVGYEQYF. The chain uses TRBV7-9 and TRBJ2-7; D gene ambiguous. Germline CDR1 SEHNR, CDR2 FQNEAQ (reference sequence). The V end was cut by 1 base, the J end by 4 bases, with 5 bases between. This CDR3 region has 12 residues.